This T cell receptor beta chain was documented in a study of blood T cell repertoires in COVID-19. Study information: The study drew acute and convalescent COVID-19 samples from the United States, Italy and Spain.

V was clipped by 8 bases and J by 6 bases, with 17 bases between them. Germline CDR1 reads MNHEY; CDR2 reads SVGAGI. The CDR3 is made up of 14 amino acids. Some clones are missing from TCRdb's copy, which holds only in-frame ones; the method was immunoSEQ multiplex PCR. Of some 86,000 clones in the sample, more than 75% were seen once. The TCR sequence derives from a woman in her 70s with acute or convalescent COVID-19. The J gene is TRBJ2-1, the V gene TRBV6-5, with a possible D match to TRBD1 (5 bases). Sequencing was performed on peripheral blood. CDR3 in DNA: TGTGCCAGCCAGATTGCTCTTAGGGGCAATGAGCAGTTCTTC. Protein: CASQIALRGNEQFF.